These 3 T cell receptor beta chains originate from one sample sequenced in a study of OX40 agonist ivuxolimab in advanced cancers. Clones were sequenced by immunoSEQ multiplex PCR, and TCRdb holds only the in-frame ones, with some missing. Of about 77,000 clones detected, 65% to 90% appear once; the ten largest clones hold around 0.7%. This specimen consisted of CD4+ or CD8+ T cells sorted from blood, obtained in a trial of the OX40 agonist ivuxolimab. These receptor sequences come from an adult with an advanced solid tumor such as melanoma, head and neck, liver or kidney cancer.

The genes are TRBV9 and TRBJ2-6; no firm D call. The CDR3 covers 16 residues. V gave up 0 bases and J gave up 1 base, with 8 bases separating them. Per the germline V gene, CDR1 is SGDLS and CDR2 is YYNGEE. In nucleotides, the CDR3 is TGTGCCAGCAGCGTAGAAGGAAGGTCTGGGGCCAACGTCCTGACTTTC. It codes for CASSVEGRSGANVLTF.

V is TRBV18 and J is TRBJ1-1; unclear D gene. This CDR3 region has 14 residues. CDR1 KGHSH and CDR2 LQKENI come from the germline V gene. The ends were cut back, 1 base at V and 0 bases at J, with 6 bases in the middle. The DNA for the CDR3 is TGTGCCAGCTCACCACAAAATTTGAACACTGAAGCTTTCTTT. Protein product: CASSPQNLNTEAFF. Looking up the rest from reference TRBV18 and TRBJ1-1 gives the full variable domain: NAGVMQNPRHLVRRRGQEARLRCSPMKGHSHVYWYRQLPEEGLKFMVYLQKENIIDESGMPKERFSAEFPKEGPSILRIQQVVRGDSAAYFCASSPQNLNTEAFFGQGTRLTVV.

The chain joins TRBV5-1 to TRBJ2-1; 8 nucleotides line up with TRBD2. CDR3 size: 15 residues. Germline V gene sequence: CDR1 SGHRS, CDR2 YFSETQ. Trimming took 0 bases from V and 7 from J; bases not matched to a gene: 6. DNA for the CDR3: TGCGCCAGCAGCTTGGAGGAAGCGGGGGTTAATGAGCAGTTCTTC. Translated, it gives CASSLEEAGVNEQFF.